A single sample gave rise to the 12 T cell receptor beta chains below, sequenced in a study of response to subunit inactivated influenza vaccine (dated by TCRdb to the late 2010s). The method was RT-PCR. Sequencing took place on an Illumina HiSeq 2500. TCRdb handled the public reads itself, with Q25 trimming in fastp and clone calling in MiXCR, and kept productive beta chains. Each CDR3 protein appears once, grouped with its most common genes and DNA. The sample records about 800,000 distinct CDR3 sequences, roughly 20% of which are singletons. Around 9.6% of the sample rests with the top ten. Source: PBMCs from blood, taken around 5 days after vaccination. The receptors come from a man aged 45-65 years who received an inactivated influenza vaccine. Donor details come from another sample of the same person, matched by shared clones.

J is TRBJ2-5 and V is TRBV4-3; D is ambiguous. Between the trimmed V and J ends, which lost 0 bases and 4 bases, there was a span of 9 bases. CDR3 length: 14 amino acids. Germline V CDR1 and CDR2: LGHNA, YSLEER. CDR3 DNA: TGCGCCAGCAGCCAAGATCCACAGATAGAGACCCAGTACTTC. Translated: CASSQDPQIETQYF.

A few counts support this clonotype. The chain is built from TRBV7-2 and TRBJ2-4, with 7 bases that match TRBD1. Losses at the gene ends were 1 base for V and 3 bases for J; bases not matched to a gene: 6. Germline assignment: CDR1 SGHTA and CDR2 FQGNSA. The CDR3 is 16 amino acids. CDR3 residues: CASSLVGGPDKNIQYF. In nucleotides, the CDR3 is TGTGCCAGCAGCTTAGTAGGGGGCCCGGACAAAAACATTCAGTACTTC.

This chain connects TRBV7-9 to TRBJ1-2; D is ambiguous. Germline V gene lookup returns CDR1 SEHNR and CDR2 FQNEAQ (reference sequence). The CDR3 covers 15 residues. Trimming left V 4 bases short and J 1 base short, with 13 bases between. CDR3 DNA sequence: TGTGCCAGCAGCTCCTCAGACTCAGATAACTATGGCTACACCTTC. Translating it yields CASSSSDSDNYGYTF.

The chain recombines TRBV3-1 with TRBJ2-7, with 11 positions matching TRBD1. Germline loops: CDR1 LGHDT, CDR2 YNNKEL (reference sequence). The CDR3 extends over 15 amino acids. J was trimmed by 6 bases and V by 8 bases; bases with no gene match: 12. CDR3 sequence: CASQSTGQGAREQYF. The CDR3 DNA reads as TGTGCCAGCCAGAGTACCGGACAGGGGGCGCGCGAGCAGTACTTC.

CDR3 loop: CASSLLLEVQGEQFF. CDR3 in DNA: TGTGCCAGCAGTTTATTGTTAGAGGTACAAGGTGAGCAGTTCTTC. The gene calls are TRBV28 and TRBJ2-1; D remains ambiguous. V lost 1 base to trimming and J lost 9 bases, with 16 bases between them. Germline CDR1 is MDHEN and CDR2 is SYDVKM. This CDR3 region has 15 residues.

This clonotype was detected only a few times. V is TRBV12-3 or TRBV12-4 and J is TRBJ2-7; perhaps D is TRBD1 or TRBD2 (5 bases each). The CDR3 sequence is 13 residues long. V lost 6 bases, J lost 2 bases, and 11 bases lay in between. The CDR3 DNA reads TGTGCCAGCAGGAGGGGCACGACCTACGAGCAGTACTTC. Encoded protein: CASRRGTTYEQYF.

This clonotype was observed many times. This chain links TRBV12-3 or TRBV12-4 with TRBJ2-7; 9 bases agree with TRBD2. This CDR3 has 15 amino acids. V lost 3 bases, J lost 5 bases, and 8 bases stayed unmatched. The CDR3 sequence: CASSLPSGTKDEQYF. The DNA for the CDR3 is TGTGCCAGCAGTTTGCCTAGCGGGACCAAGGACGAGCAGTACTTC.

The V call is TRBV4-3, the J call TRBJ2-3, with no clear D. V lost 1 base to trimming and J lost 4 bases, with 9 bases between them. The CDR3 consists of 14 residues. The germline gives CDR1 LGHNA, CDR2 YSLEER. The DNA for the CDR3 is TGCGCCAGCAGCCAAGTTCTCGGCCCAGATACGCAGTATTTT. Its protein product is CASSQVLGPDTQYF.

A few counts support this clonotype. CDR3 amino acids: CASSPRGSGHSGANVLTF. In DNA, the CDR3 is TGTGCCAGCAGCCCCAGGGGATCGGGGCACTCTGGGGCCAACGTCCTGACTTTC. V gene TRBV7-8 combines with J gene TRBJ2-6; TRBD1 might be the D (6 bases). Germline CDR1 and CDR2: SGHVS and FQNEAQ. Between the trimmed V and J ends, which lost 5 bases and 0 bases, there was a span of 17 bases. CDR3 size: 18 residues. Looking up the rest from reference TRBV7-8 and TRBJ2-6 gives the full variable domain: GAGVSQSPRYKVAKRGQDVALRCDPISGHVSLFWYQQALGQGPEFLTYFQNEAQLDKSGLPSDRFFAERPEGSVSTLKIQRTQQEDSAVYLCASSPRGSGHSGANVLTFGAGSRLTVL.

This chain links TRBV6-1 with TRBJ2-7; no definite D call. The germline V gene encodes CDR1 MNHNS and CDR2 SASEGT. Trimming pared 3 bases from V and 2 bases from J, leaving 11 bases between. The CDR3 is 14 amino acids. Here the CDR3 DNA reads TGTGCCAGCAGTGACCTGACATTTACCTACGAGCAGTACTTC. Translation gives CASSDLTFTYEQYF.

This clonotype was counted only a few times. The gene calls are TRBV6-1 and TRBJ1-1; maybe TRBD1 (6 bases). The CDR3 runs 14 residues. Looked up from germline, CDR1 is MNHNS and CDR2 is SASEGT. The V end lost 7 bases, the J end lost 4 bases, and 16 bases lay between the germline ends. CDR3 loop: CASILRGAATEAFF. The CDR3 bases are TGTGCCAGCATTCTTCGGGGGGCGGCCACTGAAGCTTTCTTT.

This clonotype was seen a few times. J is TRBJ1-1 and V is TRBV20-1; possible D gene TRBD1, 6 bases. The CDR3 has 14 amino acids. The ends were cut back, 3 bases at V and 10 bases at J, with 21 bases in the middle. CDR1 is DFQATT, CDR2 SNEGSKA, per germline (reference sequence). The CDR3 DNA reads TGCAGTGCTAGGCCGGGACGGGGACACGAAGTAGCTTTCTTT. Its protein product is CSARPGRGHEVAFF.